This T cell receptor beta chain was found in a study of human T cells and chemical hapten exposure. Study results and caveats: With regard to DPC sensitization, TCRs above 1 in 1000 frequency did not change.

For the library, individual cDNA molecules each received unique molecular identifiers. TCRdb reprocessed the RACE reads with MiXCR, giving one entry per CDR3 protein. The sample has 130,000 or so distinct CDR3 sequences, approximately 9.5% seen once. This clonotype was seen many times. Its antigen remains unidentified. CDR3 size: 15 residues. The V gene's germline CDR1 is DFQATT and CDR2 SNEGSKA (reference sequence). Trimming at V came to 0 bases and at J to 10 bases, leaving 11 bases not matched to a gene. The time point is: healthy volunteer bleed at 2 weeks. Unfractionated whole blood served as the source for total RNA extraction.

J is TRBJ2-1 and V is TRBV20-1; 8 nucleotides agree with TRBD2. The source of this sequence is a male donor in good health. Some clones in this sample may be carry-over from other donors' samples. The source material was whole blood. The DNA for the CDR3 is TGCAGTGCTAGAGAAGAAAATAGCGGGGTCCCGGAGCAGTTCTTC. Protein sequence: CSAREENSGVPEQFF.